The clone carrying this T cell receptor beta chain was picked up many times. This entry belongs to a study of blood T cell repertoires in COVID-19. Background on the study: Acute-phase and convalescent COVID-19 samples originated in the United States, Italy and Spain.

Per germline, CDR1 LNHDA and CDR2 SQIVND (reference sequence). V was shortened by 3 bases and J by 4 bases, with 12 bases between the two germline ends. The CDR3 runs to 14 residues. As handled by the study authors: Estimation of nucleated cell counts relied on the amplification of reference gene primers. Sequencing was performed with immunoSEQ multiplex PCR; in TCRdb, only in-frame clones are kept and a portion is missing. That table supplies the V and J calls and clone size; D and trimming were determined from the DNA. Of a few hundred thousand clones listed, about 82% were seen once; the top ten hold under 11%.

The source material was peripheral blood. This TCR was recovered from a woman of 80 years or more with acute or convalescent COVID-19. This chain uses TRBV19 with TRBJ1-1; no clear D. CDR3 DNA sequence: TGTGCCAGTAGTATGGACTCTGGTGTCACTGAAGCTTTCTTT. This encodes CASSMDSGVTEAFF.